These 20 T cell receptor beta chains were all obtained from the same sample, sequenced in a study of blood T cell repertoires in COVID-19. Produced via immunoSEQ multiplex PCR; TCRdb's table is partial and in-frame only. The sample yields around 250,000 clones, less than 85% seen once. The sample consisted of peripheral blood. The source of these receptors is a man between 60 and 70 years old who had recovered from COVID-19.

CDR3 region: CASSSADRVGAFF. The CDR3 DNA follows: TGTGCCAGCAGCTCAGCCGACAGGGTGGGAGCTTTCTTT. The chain couples TRBV7-9 to TRBJ1-1; 7 bases fit TRBD1. Germline loops: CDR1 SEHNR, CDR2 FQNEAQ (reference sequence). The CDR3 covers 13 residues. Unmatched junction bases numbered 9, after V lost 4 bases and J lost 10 bases.

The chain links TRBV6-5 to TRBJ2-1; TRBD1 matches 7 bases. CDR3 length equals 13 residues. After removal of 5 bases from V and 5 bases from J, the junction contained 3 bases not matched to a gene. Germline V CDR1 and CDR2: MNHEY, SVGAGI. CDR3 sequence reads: CASSQGQNNEQFF. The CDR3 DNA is TGTGCCAGCAGTCAGGGACAGAACAATGAGCAGTTCTTC.

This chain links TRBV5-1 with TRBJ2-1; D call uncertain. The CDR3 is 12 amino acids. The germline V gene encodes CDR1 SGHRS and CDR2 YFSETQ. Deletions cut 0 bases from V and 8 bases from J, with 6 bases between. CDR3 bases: TGCGCCAGCAGCTTGGCCCGGGATGAGCAGTTCTTC. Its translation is CASSLARDEQFF.

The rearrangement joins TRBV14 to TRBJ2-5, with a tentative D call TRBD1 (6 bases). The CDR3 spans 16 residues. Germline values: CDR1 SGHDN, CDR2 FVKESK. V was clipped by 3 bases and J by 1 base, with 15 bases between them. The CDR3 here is CASSQIQGRGQETQYF. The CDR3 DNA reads TGTGCCAGCAGCCAGATACAGGGAAGGGGCCAAGAGACCCAGTACTTC.

CDR3 sequence (DNA): TGTGCCAGCAGTCCACGGACTAGCGGGGGCCTGTACCAAGAGACCCAGTACTTC. Its translation: CASSPRTSGGLYQETQYF. The chain employs TRBV3-1 (or the pseudogene TRBV3-2) and TRBJ2-5; TRBD2 aligns across 13 bases. The CDR3 runs to 18 residues. The germline gives CDR1 LGHDT, CDR2 YNNKEL (reference sequence). The junction had 10 bases not matched to a gene; V was cut back by 6 bases and J by 0 bases.

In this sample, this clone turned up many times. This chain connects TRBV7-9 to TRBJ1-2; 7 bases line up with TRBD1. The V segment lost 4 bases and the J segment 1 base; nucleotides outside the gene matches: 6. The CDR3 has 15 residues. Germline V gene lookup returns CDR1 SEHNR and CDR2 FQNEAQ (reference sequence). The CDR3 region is CASSSGTVSNYGYTF. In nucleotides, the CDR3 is TGTGCCAGCAGCTCCGGGACAGTTAGTAACTATGGCTACACCTTC.

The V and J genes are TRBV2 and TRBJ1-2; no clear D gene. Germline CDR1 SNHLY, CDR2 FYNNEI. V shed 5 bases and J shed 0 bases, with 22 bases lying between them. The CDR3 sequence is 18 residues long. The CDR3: CASSSGWAGLRTNYGYTF. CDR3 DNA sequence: TGTGCCAGCAGTAGTGGGTGGGCAGGACTTAGGACTAACTATGGCTACACCTTC.

CDR3 sequence: CASSGGLAGVDTQYF. The CDR3 bases are TGCGCCAGCAGCGGCGGACTAGCGGGAGTAGATACGCAGTATTTT. The chain has TRBV5-1 and TRBJ2-3; 13 nucleotides align to TRBD2. The CDR3 extends over 15 amino acids. Trimming at V came to 4 bases and at J to 5 bases, leaving 4 bases not matched to a gene. In germline, CDR1 is SGHRS, CDR2 YFSETQ. Complete variable domain (other parts from reference TRBV5-1 and TRBJ2-3): KAGVTQTPRYLIKTRGQQVTLSCSPISGHRSVSWYQQTPGQGLQFLFEYFSETQRNKGNFPGRFSGRQFSNSRSEMNVSTLELGDSALYLCASSGGLAGVDTQYFGPGTRLTVL.

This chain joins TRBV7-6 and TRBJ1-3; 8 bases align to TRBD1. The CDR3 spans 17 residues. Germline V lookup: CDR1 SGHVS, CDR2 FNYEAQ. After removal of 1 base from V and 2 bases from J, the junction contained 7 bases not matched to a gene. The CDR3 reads CASSLGVTGAPGNTIYF. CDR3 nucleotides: TGTGCCAGCAGCTTAGGAGTGACAGGGGCCCCTGGAAACACCATATATTTT.

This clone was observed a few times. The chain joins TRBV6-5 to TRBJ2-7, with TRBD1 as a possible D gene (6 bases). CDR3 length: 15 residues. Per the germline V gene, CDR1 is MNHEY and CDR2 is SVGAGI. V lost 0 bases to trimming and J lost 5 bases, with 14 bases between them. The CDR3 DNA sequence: TGTGCCAGCAGTTACTCGGGGACAATGGCTCACGAGCAGTACTTC. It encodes CASSYSGTMAHEQYF.

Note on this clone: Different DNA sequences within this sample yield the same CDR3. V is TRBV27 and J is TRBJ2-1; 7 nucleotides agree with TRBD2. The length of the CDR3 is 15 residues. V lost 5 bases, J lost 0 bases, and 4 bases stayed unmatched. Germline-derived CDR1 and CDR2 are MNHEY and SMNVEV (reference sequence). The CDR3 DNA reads TGTGCCAGCAGTCCGCGGGGGAGCTCCTACAATGAGCAGTTCTTC. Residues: CASSPRGSSYNEQFF.

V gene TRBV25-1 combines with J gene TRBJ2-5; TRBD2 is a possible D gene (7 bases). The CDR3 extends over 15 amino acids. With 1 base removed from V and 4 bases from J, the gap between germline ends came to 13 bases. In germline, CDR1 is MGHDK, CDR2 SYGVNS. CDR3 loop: CASSELRGGGETQYF. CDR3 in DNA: TGTGCCAGCAGTGAATTGAGGGGGGGAGGAGAGACCCAGTACTTC.

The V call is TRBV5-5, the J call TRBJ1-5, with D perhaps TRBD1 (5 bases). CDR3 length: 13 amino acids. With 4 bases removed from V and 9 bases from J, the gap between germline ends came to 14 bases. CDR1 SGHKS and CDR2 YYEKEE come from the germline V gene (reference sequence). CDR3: CASSRGPAGPQHF. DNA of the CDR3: TGTGCCAGCAGCCGGGGCCCAGCGGGGCCCCAGCATTTT.

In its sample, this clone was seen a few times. The CDR3 reads CASSSDFTGELFF. CDR3 DNA sequence: TGTGCCAGCAGCTCGGACTTCACCGGGGAGCTGTTTTTT. The chain carries TRBV7-8 and TRBJ2-2; perhaps TRBD2 as D (5 bases). The germline gives CDR1 SGHVS, CDR2 FQNEAQ. Trimming took 4 bases from V and 4 from J, leaving 7 bases between them. This CDR3 contains 13 residues.

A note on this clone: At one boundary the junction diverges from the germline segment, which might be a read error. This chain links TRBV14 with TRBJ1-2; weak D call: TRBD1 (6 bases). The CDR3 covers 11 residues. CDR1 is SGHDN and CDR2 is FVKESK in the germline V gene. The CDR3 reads CASSQHRDTYF. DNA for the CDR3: TGTGCCAGCAGCCAACACCGGGACACCTACTTC.

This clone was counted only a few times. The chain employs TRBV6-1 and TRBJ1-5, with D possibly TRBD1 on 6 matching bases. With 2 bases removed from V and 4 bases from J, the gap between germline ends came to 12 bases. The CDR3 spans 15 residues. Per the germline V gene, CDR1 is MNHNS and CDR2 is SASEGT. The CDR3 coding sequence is TGTGCCAGCAGTGAAAGCCGGGGGGCGAATCAGCCCCAGCATTTT. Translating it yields CASSESRGANQPQHF.

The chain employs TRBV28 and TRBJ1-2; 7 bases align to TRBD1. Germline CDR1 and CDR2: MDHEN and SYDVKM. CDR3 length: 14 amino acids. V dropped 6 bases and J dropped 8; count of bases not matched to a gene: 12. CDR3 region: CASSRDSRLGGYTF. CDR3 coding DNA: TGTGCCAGCAGCCGGGACAGCCGTCTCGGGGGCTACACCTTC.

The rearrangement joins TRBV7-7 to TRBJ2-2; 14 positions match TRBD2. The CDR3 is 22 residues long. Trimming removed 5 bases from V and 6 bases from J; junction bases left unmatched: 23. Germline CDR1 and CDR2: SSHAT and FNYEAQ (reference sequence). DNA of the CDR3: TGTGCCAGCAGCCCTAGACCCGCGGGCAGGTTAGGGACTAGCGGGAGATCCGGGGAGCTGTTTTTT. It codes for CASSPRPAGRLGTSGRSGELFF.

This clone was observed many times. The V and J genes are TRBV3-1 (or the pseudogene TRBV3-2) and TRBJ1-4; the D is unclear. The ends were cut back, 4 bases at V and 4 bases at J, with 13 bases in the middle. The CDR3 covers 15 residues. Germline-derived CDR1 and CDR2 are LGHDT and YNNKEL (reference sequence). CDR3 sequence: CASSPARGLNEKLFF. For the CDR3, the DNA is TGTGCCAGCAGCCCAGCCCGCGGTCTTAATGAAAAACTGTTTTTT.

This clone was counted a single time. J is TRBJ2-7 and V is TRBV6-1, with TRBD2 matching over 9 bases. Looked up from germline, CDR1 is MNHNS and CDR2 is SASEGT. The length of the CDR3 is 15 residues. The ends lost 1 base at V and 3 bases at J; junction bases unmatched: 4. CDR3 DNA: TGTGCCAGCAGTGAAGAGGTAGCGGGAGTCTACGAGCAGTACTTC. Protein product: CASSEEVAGVYEQYF.